The 17 T cell receptor beta chains below all came from one sample that was sequenced in a study of regulatory T cells in long-lasting Graves disease (dated by TCRdb to the early 2020s). The library came from multiplex PCR. The sequencer listed for this sample is Illumina HiSeq 4000. CDR3 regions were amplified by Arm-PCR with iRepertoire HTBI primers to construct TCR beta libraries. The public reads were reanalyzed by TCRdb: fastp trimming at Q25, MiXCR alignment, in-frame beta chains only. Every distinct CDR3 protein forms one entry, paired with its most common genes and DNA. The sample includes 400,000 to 550,000 distinct CDR3 sequences, with about a sixth observed a single time. About 25% of the sample is in the top ten clones. The sample's time point label, decoded: newly diagnosed GD, antithyroid drugs for less than 3 months. For both TCR sequencing and RNA sequencing, RNA was extracted from PBMCs using TRIzol.

The same data also contributed to another study, on T cells in Graves' hyperthyroidism and ophthalmopathy.

The material was peripheral blood mononuclear cells (PBMCs), obtained at new diagnosis, from a patient treated with antithyroid drugs. The receptor source for this set is a woman younger than 35 with Graves disease. Donor details come from another sample of the same person, matched by shared clones.

This clonotype occurred many times. This chain links TRBV11-2 with TRBJ2-3, with 10 bases that match TRBD2. Germline CDR1 is SGHAT and CDR2 is FQNNGV. This CDR3 is 15 amino acids long. The junction had 10 bases not matched to a gene; V was cut back by 5 bases and J by 8 bases. The CDR3 protein is CASSPERTSGTTQYF. CDR3 in DNA: TGTGCCAGCAGCCCGGAACGGACTAGCGGAACTACGCAGTATTTT.

A remark on this clonotype: At one end, the junction sequence differs from germline, possibly due to a read error. The chain links TRBV19 to TRBJ1-2; the D gene is possibly TRBD1 (5 bases). The CDR3 is 14 residues long. CDR1 is LNHDA, CDR2 SQIVND, per germline (reference sequence). The CDR3, as DNA: TGTGCCAGTAGTATCACAGGTTCCAACTATAGCTACACCTTC. It specifies CASSITGSNYSYTF.

The chain's CDR3 is CASSPPYRGRPYNEQFF. CDR3 sequence (DNA): TGTGCCAGCTCACCACCGTACAGGGGGCGCCCCTACAATGAGCAGTTCTTC. The chain carries TRBV18 and TRBJ2-1, with 9 nucleotides matching TRBD1. Germline V gene data show CDR1 as KGHSH and CDR2 as LQKENI. This CDR3 spans 17 amino acids. Trimming at V came to 0 bases and at J to 2 bases, leaving 5 bases not matched to a gene.

This rearrangement joins TRBV18 to TRBJ2-2, with TRBD2 matching over 7 bases. V dropped 2 bases and J dropped 5; count of bases not matched to a gene: 5. Looked up from germline, CDR1 is KGHSH and CDR2 is LQKENI. There are 15 residues in the CDR3. The CDR3 DNA follows: TGTGCCAGCTCACCAGTCGGGAGGAGAACCGGGGAGCTGTTTTTT. Amino acid sequence: CASSPVGRRTGELFF.

This clonotype occurred a few times. This rearrangement joins TRBV3-1 to TRBJ2-7, with D possibly being TRBD1 or TRBD2 (5 bases each). Between the trimmed V and J ends, which lost 4 bases and 4 bases, there was a span of 14 bases. The length of the CDR3 is 14 residues. The germline gives CDR1 LGHDT, CDR2 YNNKEL (reference sequence). DNA of the CDR3: TGTGCCAGCAGCCGCAATCCTGGGGGATACGAGCAGTACTTC. Its translation is CASSRNPGGYEQYF.

In regard to this clonotype: A read error is possible here, since a much larger clone lies one base away. The V gene is TRBV2, the J gene TRBJ2-1; 11 nucleotides agree with TRBD2. CDR1 SNHLY and CDR2 FYNNEI come from the germline V gene. J was trimmed by 6 bases and V by 6 bases; bases with no gene match: 7. The CDR3 runs 15 residues. The CDR3 loop reads CASRPGTSGSNEQFF. CDR3 nucleotides: TGTGCCAGCAGGCCCGGGACTAGCGGTAGCAATGAGCAGTTCTTC.

This clonotype was seen repeatedly, ten times or more. The chain links TRBV28 to TRBJ1-1; D ambiguous. V lost 4 bases and J 1 base, leaving 4 bases between the germline ends. This CDR3 spans 12 amino acids. Germline CDR1 and CDR2: MDHEN and SYDVKM. Here the CDR3 DNA reads TGTGCCAGCAGTTGGGGGAACACTGAAGCTTTCTTT. Translated: CASSWGNTEAFF.

DNA for the CDR3: TGCAGTGCTAGAAACCGAGACAGGGTACTGCAGCCCCAGCATTTT. Amino acid sequence: CSARNRDRVLQPQHF. This rearrangement joins TRBV20-1 to TRBJ1-5; 7 nucleotides line up with TRBD1. This CDR3 spans 15 amino acids. The germline gives CDR1 DFQATT, CDR2 SNEGSKA (reference sequence). V trimming: 2 bases; J trimming: 7 bases; junction bases outside the gene matches: 11.

The chain joins TRBV7-9 to TRBJ1-1; a possible D gene is TRBD1 (5 bases). CDR1 is SEHNR, CDR2 FQNEAQ, per germline (reference sequence). Trimming pared 5 bases from V and 0 bases from J, leaving 13 bases between. The CDR3 has 15 residues. The CDR3 DNA sequence: TGTGCCAGCAGCCCAGATTCGGGGGTGAACACTGAAGCTTTCTTT. Its translation is CASSPDSGVNTEAFF.

At least ten counts were recorded for this clonotype. The chain joins TRBV6-1 to TRBJ1-5, with TRBD1 matching 7 bases. Germline V gives CDR1 MNHNS, CDR2 SASEGT. This CDR3 has 12 residues. With 7 bases clipped from V and 6 bases from J, the junction kept 3 bases outside the gene matches. The CDR3 loop reads CASKDRVQPQHF. The CDR3 DNA reads TGTGCCAGCAAAGACAGGGTTCAGCCCCAGCATTTT.

The genes are TRBV25-1 and TRBJ2-7; 7 positions agree with TRBD2. CDR3 length: 13 amino acids. V was clipped by 9 bases and J by 3 bases; unmatched bases: 8. CDR1 is MGHDK, CDR2 SYGVNS, per germline. The DNA of the CDR3 is TGTGCCAGTCGGGCTAGCGGAGACTACGAGCAGTACTTC. Translation gives CASRASGDYEQYF.

This clonotype was counted between two and nine times. V usage is TRBV4-3 and J usage is TRBJ2-1, with 8 positions matching TRBD2. V gave up 3 bases and J gave up 0 bases; unmatched junction bases: 7. The CDR3 extends over 17 amino acids. Germline CDR1 is LGHNA and CDR2 is YSLEER. The chain's CDR3 is CASSQGYSGISYNEQFF. The CDR3 coding sequence is TGCGCCAGCAGCCAGGGTTATAGCGGGATCTCCTACAATGAGCAGTTCTTC.

This chain joins TRBV5-1 and TRBJ2-5; 8 bases fit TRBD2. Germline values: CDR1 SGHRS, CDR2 YFSETQ. The CDR3 has 16 amino acids. V lost 1 base and J lost 0; bases outside the gene matches: 5. Written as DNA, the CDR3 is TGCGCCAGCAGCTTGACTAGCGGCTTGTACCAAGAGACCCAGTACTTC. Translating it yields CASSLTSGLYQETQYF.

This chain links TRBV7-2 with TRBJ2-2, with 7 bases that match TRBD1. Trimming cost V 4 bases and J 6 bases; bases outside gene matches: 5. This CDR3 comprises 14 residues. Per germline, CDR1 SGHTA and CDR2 FQGNSA. The CDR3, as DNA: TGTGCCAGCAGCTACACCGGGACAGCCGGGGAGCTGTTTTTT. The encoded protein is CASSYTGTAGELFF.

This clonotype was detected a few times. The chain uses TRBV7-3 and TRBJ1-5; D gene unclear. Trimming took 5 bases from V and 3 from J, leaving 14 bases between them. The CDR3 has 15 amino acids. Germline V gene sequence: CDR1 SGHTA, CDR2 FQGTGA. For the CDR3, the DNA is TGTGCCAGCAGCCCTACGACGGGTTCCAATCAGCCCCAGCATTTT. It specifies CASSPTTGSNQPQHF.

This clonotype was detected many times. Germline and junction disagree at one end, which may indicate a read error. The gene calls are TRBV28 and TRBJ2-1; no firm D call. CDR3 length equals 13 residues. Per germline, CDR1 MDHEN and CDR2 SYDVKM. This chain's CDR3 is CASSLSLYNEQFF. The CDR3 DNA is TGTGCCAGCAGCTTATCCCTCTACAATGAGCAGTTCTTC. The full variable domain, its missing parts supplied by reference TRBV28 and TRBJ2-1, is DVKVTQSSRYLVKRTGEKVFLECVQDMDHENMFWYRQDPGLGLRLIYFSYDVKMKEKGDIPEGYSVSREKKERFSLILESASTNQTSMYLCASSLSLYNEQFFGPGTRLTVL.

About this clonotype itself: This likely reflects a read error, since a far larger clone is one base away. The genes are TRBV11-2 and TRBJ2-1; the D gene could be TRBD1 or TRBD2 (5 bases each). Germline CDR1 reads SGHAT; CDR2 reads FQNNGV. V was cut by 5 bases and J by 10 bases, with 18 bases left in between. The CDR3 sequence is 14 residues long. The CDR3, as DNA: TGTGCCAGCAGCGCTAGTCGGGGCTCGGTCGAGCAGTTCTTC. Protein: CASSASRGSVEQFF. Drawing the rest from reference TRBV11-2 and TRBJ2-1, the complete variable domain is EAGVAQSPRYKIIEKRQSVAFWCNPISGHATLYWYQQILGQGPKLLIQFQNNGVVDDSQLPKDRFSAERLKGVDSTLKIQPAKLEDSAVYLCASSASRGSVEQFFGPGTRLTVL.